This TCR beta chain was sequenced during a study of blood T cell repertoires in COVID-19. Whole-study context: Sites across the United States, Italy and Spain contributed samples from acute and convalescent COVID-19. Sources were T cells, B-cell-depleted T cells, or PBMCs; the material itself was cDNA or gDNA.

Generated by immunoSEQ multiplex PCR, the TCRdb table keeps only in-frame clones and is missing some. The sample consists of fewer than 200,000 clones, about 75% of them appearing once. V lost 4 bases and J 0 bases, leaving 7 bases between the germline ends. Per the germline V gene, CDR1 is SGHTA and CDR2 is FQGNSA. This CDR3 is built from 15 residues. The sequence was obtained from a woman aged 45-65 years with active or convalescent COVID-19. This chain uses TRBV7-2 with TRBJ1-6; no reliable D call. Material: peripheral blood. For the CDR3, the DNA is TGTGCCAGCAGCTCCCTAAGCTCCTATAATTCACCCCTCCACTTT. It specifies CASSSLSSYNSPLHF.